The entry that follows covers one T cell receptor (beta chain) sequence. The junction departs from the called germline gene at one end, perhaps through a read error. In the original workflow: Researchers report that nucleated cell counts were estimated from reference gene primer amplification. Sequenced by immunoSEQ multiplex PCR; TCRdb stores in-frame clones only, minus some. V and J calls and clone size are as listed in that table; D and trimming were resolved from the DNA. The sample contains 140,000 or so clones, 60% to 85% of which appear only once. This sample stems from a study of blood T cell repertoires in COVID-19. Overall study context: COVID-19 samples collected from the United States, Italy and Spain covered acute and convalescent phases. The analysed material was cDNA or gDNA that came from T cells, B-cell-depleted T cells, or PBMCs.

The germline V gene has CDR1 LGHDT and CDR2 YNNKEL (reference sequence). The CDR3 totals 14 residues. This rearrangement joins TRBV3-1 (or the pseudogene TRBV3-2) to TRBJ2-7; D remains ambiguous. This sequence originates from a man between 45 and 60 years old with active or convalescent COVID-19. The sample was peripheral blood. The chain's CDR3 is CASSPSRTVYGQYF. CDR3 nucleotide sequence: TGTGCCAGCAGCCCCTCCCGCACTGTTTACGGGCAGTACTTC.